This passage covers 18 T cell receptor beta chains from one sample sequenced in a study of shared clonotypes between healthy human individuals. Here immunoSEQ multiplex PCR was the method, and the copy in TCRdb shows in-frame clones only, minus some. The data show roughly 2,000,000 clones, with approximately 95% seen just once and 1% to 1.5% held by the top ten. Only CD45RO-negative cells positively selected for CCR7 counted as naive CD8 cells, so terminally differentiated effector memory CD45RA+ cells were excluded. Specimen: naive CD8+ T cells sorted from blood. The receptors were sampled from a man younger than 35 in good health.

The V and J genes are TRBV4-1 and TRBJ2-5; D unclear. The CDR3 loop spans 16 amino acids. Germline CDR1 reads MGHRA; CDR2 reads YSYEKL. The V gene lost 0 bases and the J gene lost 5 bases, with 16 bases spanning the gap. CDR3 bases: TGCGCCAGCAGCCAAGAGCCGATCGGTTTGGGGGAGACCCAGTACTTC. This encodes CASSQEPIGLGETQYF.

V usage is TRBV18 and J usage is TRBJ2-5, with D possibly being TRBD2 (6 bases). From germline, CDR1 is KGHSH and CDR2 LQKENI. V was pared by 0 bases and J by 5 bases, with 16 bases between. This CDR3 is built from 16 residues. CDR3 in amino acids: CASSPPEGMNAETQYF. CDR3 coding DNA: TGTGCCAGCTCACCACCGGAGGGGATGAACGCCGAGACCCAGTACTTC.

The rearrangement links TRBV28 to TRBJ1-2; weak D call: TRBD1 (6 bases). The V end was cut by 3 bases, the J end by 0 bases, with 11 bases between. This CDR3 has 15 residues. Germline V CDR1 and CDR2: MDHEN, SYDVKM. CDR3: CASSLGAGSNYGYTF. The CDR3 region has the DNA TGTGCCAGCAGTTTGGGGGCAGGGTCTAACTATGGCTACACCTTC.

This clone was counted once. The CDR3 loop is CASSDPTRSSYNEQFF. The CDR3 nucleotides read TGTGCCAGCAGTGACCCGACTCGGAGCTCCTACAATGAGCAGTTCTTC. The chain is built from TRBV6-1 and TRBJ2-1; D uncertain. The CDR3 sequence is 16 residues long. Between the trimmed V and J ends, which lost 3 bases and 0 bases, there was a span of 12 bases. CDR1 MNHNS and CDR2 SASEGT come from the germline V gene.

This clone was recorded once. The chain is built from TRBV10-1 and TRBJ2-5; a weak D match, TRBD1 (5 bases). Germline loops: CDR1 WNHNN, CDR2 SYGVQD (reference sequence). The CDR3 covers 14 residues. Trimming cost V 0 bases and J 3 bases, with 8 bases left between them. The CDR3 coding sequence is TGCGCCAGCAGTGAGTCAGGGGTCGAAGAGACCCAGTACTTC. It encodes CASSESGVEETQYF.

V is TRBV10-3 and J is TRBJ1-1; D ambiguous. Germline V CDR1 and CDR2: ENHRY, SYGVKD. This CDR3 has 17 residues. Trimming removed 1 base at V and 1 base at J, with 16 bases between. CDR3 residues: CAISEYRIGIENTEAFF. CDR3 DNA sequence: TGTGCCATCAGTGAGTACCGGATAGGCATCGAGAACACTGAAGCTTTCTTT.

This chain links TRBV6-6 with TRBJ2-7; D may be TRBD1 or TRBD2 (5 bases each). V was shortened by 2 bases and J by 3 bases, with 11 bases between the two germline ends. In germline, CDR1 is MNHNY, CDR2 SVGAGI (reference sequence). This CDR3 has 14 residues. The CDR3 sequence: CASSYGGGDYEQYF. As DNA, the CDR3 is TGTGCCAGCAGTTACGGGGGTGGTGACTACGAGCAGTACTTC.

The chain uses TRBV19 and TRBJ1-2; D uncertain. V gave up 3 bases and J gave up 0 bases, with 5 bases separating them. Looked up from germline, CDR1 is LNHDA and CDR2 is SQIVND (reference sequence). The CDR3 spans 13 residues. The CDR3 DNA sequence: TGTGCCAGTAGTATTCTTTCTAACTATGGCTACACCTTC. This gives the protein CASSILSNYGYTF. The complete variable domain, with remaining parts taken from reference TRBV19 and TRBJ1-2, reads DGGITQSPKYLFRKEGQNVTLSCEQNLNHDAMYWYRQDPGQGLRLIYYSQIVNDFQKGDIAEGYSVSREKKESFPLTVTSAQKNPTAFYLCASSILSNYGYTFGSGTRLTVV.

The chain links TRBV13 to TRBJ2-1; D unresolved. The CDR3 is 13 residues long. Trimming removed 5 bases at V and 1 base at J, with 6 bases between. Germline CDR1 PRHDT, CDR2 FYEKMQ (reference sequence). The CDR3 DNA reads TGTGCCAGCAGCCCCAAGTCCTACAATGAGCAGTTCTTC. It is translated as CASSPKSYNEQFF.

This chain links TRBV9 with TRBJ1-4; no definite D call. In germline, CDR1 is SGDLS, CDR2 YYNGEE. Trimming shortened V by 2 bases and J by 3 bases, and 8 bases separated the two germline ends. This CDR3 is built from 14 residues. This CDR3 reads CASSVTPANEKLFF. The CDR3 DNA follows: TGTGCCAGCAGCGTGACTCCCGCTAATGAAAAACTGTTTTTT. The entire variable domain, with the rest obtained from reference TRBV9 and TRBJ1-4, is as follows: DSGVTQTPKHLITATGQRVTLRCSPRSGDLSVYWYQQSLDQGLQFLIQYYNGEERAKGNILERFSAQQFPDLHSELNLSSLELGDSALYFCASSVTPANEKLFFGSGTQLSVL.

The rearrangement joins TRBV5-1 to TRBJ2-1; D might be TRBD1 or TRBD2, each matching 5 bases. The germline gives CDR1 SGHRS, CDR2 YFSETQ. V lost 1 base and J lost 0, with 14 bases in between. The CDR3 is 17 residues long. In nucleotides, the CDR3 is TGCGCCAGCAGCTTGTACCGAACGGGGCTCTCCTACAATGAGCAGTTCTTC. Translated: CASSLYRTGLSYNEQFF.

The gene calls are TRBV28 and TRBJ2-7; D may correspond to TRBD1 or TRBD2 (6 bases each). The germline V and J ends were trimmed by 5 bases and 2 bases, with 13 bases remaining between them. The CDR3 is 14 amino acids. Germline CDR1 reads MDHEN; CDR2 reads SYDVKM. The DNA for the CDR3 is TGTGCCAGCAGTGCGGGACATTCTCCCTACGAGCAGTACTTC. Its protein is CASSAGHSPYEQYF.

The chain couples TRBV27 to TRBJ2-7; D is unresolved. The CDR3 has 15 residues. Germline CDR1 MNHEY, CDR2 SMNVEV (reference sequence). V gave up 5 bases and J gave up 0 bases, with 14 bases separating them. The CDR3 here is CASSPTPPSSYEQYF. The CDR3 DNA reads as TGTGCCAGCAGTCCGACCCCTCCTTCCTCCTACGAGCAGTACTTC.

The chain joins TRBV4-1 to TRBJ2-7; D is undetermined. Germline CDR1 MGHRA, CDR2 YSYEKL. The V end lost 2 bases, the J end lost 1 base, and 9 bases lay between the germline ends. CDR3 size: 14 residues. The CDR3 region has the DNA TGCGCCAGCAGCCAAAGGTCTGAATCCTACGAGCAGTACTTC. It specifies CASSQRSESYEQYF.

This chain connects TRBV5-4 to TRBJ2-4, with unresolved D. From germline, CDR1 is SGHNT and CDR2 YYREEE (reference sequence). The CDR3 has 13 residues. Deletions cut 4 bases from V and 5 bases from J, with 10 bases between. The CDR3 spells CASSGSIENIQYF. The CDR3 nucleotides are TGTGCCAGCAGCGGCTCGATAGAAAACATTCAGTACTTC. Combining the CDR3 with reference TRBV5-4 and TRBJ2-4 gives the whole variable domain ETGVTQSPTHLIKTRGQQVTLRCSSQSGHNTVSWYQQALGQGPQFIFQYYREEENGRGNFPPRFSGLQFPNYSSELNVNALELDDSALYLCASSGSIENIQYFGAGTRLSVL.

The chain links TRBV7-9 to TRBJ1-2; a weak D match, TRBD1 (5 bases). V was trimmed by 2 bases and J by 3 bases, leaving 13 bases between them. CDR3 length: 15 residues. The germline V gene encodes CDR1 SEHNR and CDR2 FQNEAQ (reference sequence). Here the CDR3 reads CASSLITSRDYGYTF. DNA for the CDR3: TGTGCCAGCAGCTTAATTACGTCCAGGGACTATGGCTACACCTTC. The variable domain in full, completed from reference TRBV7-9 and TRBJ1-2, reads DTGVSQNPRHKITKRGQNVTFRCDPISEHNRLYWYRQTLGQGPEFLTYFQNEAQLEKSRLLSDRFSAERPKGSFSTLEIQRTEQGDSAMYLCASSLITSRDYGYTFGSGTRLTVV.

The gene calls are TRBV29-1 and TRBJ1-4; 8 nucleotides match TRBD1. Germline CDR1 SQVTM, CDR2 ANQGSEA. V lost 7 bases to trimming and J lost 5 bases; unmatched junction nucleotides: 6. The CDR3 has 13 amino acids. The CDR3 region has the DNA TGCAGCGCCAGGGACAGGCTAAATGAAAAACTGTTTTTT. It yields the protein CSARDRLNEKLFF.

This CDR3 is CAGSWTGGKETQYF. The CDR3 coding sequence is TGTGCCGGAAGTTGGACAGGGGGTAAAGAGACCCAGTACTTC. V is TRBV30 and J is TRBJ2-5; 10 bases align to TRBD1. The CDR3 has 14 residues. Germline lookup yields CDR1 GTSNPN and CDR2 SVGIG (reference sequence). V lost 8 bases, J lost 3 bases, and 9 bases stayed unmatched.